This entry describes one TCR beta chain. The antigen is undetermined. The sample is drawn from a study of Tregs in tolerant kidney transplant recipients. Study-level findings and limits: The small number of patients limits these findings pending further validation.

Related graft donors supplied nonmyeloablative bone marrow transplants, and mixed chimerism was transient. Germline V lookup: CDR1 SNHLY, CDR2 FYNNEI. CDR3 length equals 14 residues. Unmatched junction bases numbered 5, after V lost 6 bases and J lost 2 bases. Profiled with immunoSEQ multiplex PCR; TCRdb holds only in-frame clones, not every one. The sample shows roughly 64,000 clones, around 87% of them seen only once. The chain recombines TRBV2 with TRBJ1-2, with 8 bases lining up with TRBD1. The TCR sequence derives from a human patient who received a combined kidney and bone marrow transplant. Some T cells may originate from the graft donor. The sample consisted of CD4+ T cells from blood (PBMCs), taken 6 months after the transplant. As DNA, the CDR3 is TGTGCCAGCAGGGGGACAGGCTTAAACTATGGCTACACCTTC. Protein sequence: CASRGTGLNYGYTF.